The T cell receptor beta chain described here comes from a study of graft-versus-host responses after intestinal transplantation. General observations from the study: GvH clones occurred in recipient marrow; some first appeared in ileum or blood. Individuals carrying graft-donor T cell macrochimerism showed high graft-versus-host to host-versus-graft clonal ratios in allografts. An association linked early post-transplant HvG declines with peak circulating GvH clone levels.

The repertoire was sequenced with immunoSEQ multiplex PCR; TCRdb's copy has only in-frame clones and lacks some. This sample has more than 95,000 clones; 90% occur once, and the top ten carry more than 0.15%. The J segment lost 2 bases and the V segment lost 2 bases, leaving 3 bases of the junction unmatched. CDR1 and CDR2 from the germline V gene are SGHNT and YYREEE (reference sequence). CDR3 size: 16 residues. Regarding this clone: No antigen is known for it.

This specimen was unstimulated CD4+ T cells sorted from spleen or lymph node cells, taken before intestinal transplant. This chain joins TRBV5-4 and TRBJ2-5, with 13 bases lining up with TRBD2. The receptor was isolated from a human donor who received an intestinal transplant. CDR3: CASSFGLAGAQETQYF. In nucleotides, the CDR3 is TGTGCCAGCAGCTTCGGACTAGCGGGGGCTCAAGAGACCCAGTACTTC.